This T cell receptor (beta chain) is drawn from a study of blood T cell repertoires in COVID-19. Turning to the study itself: Specimens from acute and convalescent COVID-19 originated in the United States, Italy and Spain. PBMCs, B-cell-depleted T cells, or T cells were the source of the cDNA or gDNA that made up the material.

Authors' methods: For nucleated cells, counts were estimated from reference gene primer amplification. Repertoires were generated with immunoSEQ multiplex PCR, while TCRdb's copy carries only in-frame clones and drops some. Clone size and V and J calls were adopted from that table, with D and trimming inferred from the DNA. The sample has tens of thousands of clones, roughly 86% seen once. The TCR was taken from a human donor in a cohort sampled during active COVID-19. The sample consisted of peripheral blood.

The CDR3 here is CASSFTTPWGLARTNEQFF. CDR3 nucleotides: TGTGCCAGCAGTTTCACTACGCCCTGGGGACTAGCTAGAACGAATGAGCAGTTCTTC. V is TRBV28 and J is TRBJ2-1; TRBD2 agrees at 9 bases. Trimming cost V 3 bases and J 7 bases; bases outside gene matches: 19. Germline assignment: CDR1 MDHEN and CDR2 SYDVKM. The CDR3 length is 19 residues.